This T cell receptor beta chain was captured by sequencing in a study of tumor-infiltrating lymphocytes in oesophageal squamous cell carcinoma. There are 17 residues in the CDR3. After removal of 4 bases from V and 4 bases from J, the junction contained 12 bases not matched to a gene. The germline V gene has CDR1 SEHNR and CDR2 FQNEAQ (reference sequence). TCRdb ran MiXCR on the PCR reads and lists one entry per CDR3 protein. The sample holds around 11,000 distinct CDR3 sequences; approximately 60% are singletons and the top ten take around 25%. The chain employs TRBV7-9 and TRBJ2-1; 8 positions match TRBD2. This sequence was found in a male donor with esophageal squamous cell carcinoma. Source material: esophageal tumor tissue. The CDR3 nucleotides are TGTGCCAGCAGCTATTTCGGCGGTAGCGGGATATACAATGAGCAGTTCTTC. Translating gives CASSYFGGSGIYNEQFF. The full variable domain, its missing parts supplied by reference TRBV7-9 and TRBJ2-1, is DTGVSQNPRHKITKRGQNVTFRCDPISEHNRLYWYRQTLGQGPEFLTYFQNEAQLEKSRLLSDRFSAERPKGSFSTLEIQRTEQGDSAMYLCASSYFGGSGIYNEQFFGPGTRLTVL.